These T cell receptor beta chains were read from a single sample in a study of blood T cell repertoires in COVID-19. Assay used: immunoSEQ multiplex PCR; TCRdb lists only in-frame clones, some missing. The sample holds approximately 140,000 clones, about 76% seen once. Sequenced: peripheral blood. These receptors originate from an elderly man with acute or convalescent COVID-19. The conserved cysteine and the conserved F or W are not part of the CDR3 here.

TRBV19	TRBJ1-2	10	ASSIEERGYT
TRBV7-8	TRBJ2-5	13	ASSLWGQAQETQY
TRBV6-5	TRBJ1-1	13	ASSRRQGAFTEAF
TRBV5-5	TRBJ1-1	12	ASSLDRGNTEAF
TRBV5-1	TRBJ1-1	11	ASTLGQGTEAF
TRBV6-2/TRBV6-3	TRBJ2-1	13	ASSYPEAGPGEQF
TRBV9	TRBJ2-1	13	ASSISGAPYNEQF
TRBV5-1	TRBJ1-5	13	ASSLDAGSNQPQH
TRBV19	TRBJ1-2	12	ASSPGQNVGGYT
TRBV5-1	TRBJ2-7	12	ASSLEGSSYEQY
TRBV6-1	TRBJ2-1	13	ASSETGGNYNEQF
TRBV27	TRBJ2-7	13	ASSSSRRGPYEQY